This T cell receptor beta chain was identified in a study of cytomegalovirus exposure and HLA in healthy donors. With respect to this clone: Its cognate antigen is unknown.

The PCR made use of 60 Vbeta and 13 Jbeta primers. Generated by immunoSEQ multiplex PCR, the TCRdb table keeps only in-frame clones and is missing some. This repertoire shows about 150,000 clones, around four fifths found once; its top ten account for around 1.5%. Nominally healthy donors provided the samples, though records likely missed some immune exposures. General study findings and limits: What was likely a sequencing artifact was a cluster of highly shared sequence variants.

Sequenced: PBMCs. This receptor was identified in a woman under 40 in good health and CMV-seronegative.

Here the CDR3 reads CASSSSGVPRPHTDTQYF. CDR3 coding DNA: TGTGCCAGCAGTTCTAGCGGGGTCCCCCGACCTCACACAGATACGCAGTATTTT. This chain joins TRBV2 and TRBJ2-3, with 9 bases identical to TRBD2. The CDR3 covers 18 residues. The V gene's germline CDR1 is SNHLY and CDR2 FYNNEI. Trimming at V came to 5 bases and at J to 2 bases, leaving 14 bases not matched to a gene.